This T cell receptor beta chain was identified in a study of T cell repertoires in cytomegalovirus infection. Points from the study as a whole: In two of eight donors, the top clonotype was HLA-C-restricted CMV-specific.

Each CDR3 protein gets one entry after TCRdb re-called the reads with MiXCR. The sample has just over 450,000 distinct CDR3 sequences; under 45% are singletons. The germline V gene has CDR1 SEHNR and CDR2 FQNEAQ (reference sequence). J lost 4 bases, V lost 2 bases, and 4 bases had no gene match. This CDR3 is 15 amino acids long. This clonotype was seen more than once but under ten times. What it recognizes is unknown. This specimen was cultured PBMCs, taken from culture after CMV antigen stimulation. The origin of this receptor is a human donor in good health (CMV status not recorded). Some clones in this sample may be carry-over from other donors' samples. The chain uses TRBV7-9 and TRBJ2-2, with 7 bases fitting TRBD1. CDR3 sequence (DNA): TGTGCCAGCAGCTTACTGGACAGGAGCACCGGGGAGCTGTTTTTT. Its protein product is CASSLLDRSTGELFF.